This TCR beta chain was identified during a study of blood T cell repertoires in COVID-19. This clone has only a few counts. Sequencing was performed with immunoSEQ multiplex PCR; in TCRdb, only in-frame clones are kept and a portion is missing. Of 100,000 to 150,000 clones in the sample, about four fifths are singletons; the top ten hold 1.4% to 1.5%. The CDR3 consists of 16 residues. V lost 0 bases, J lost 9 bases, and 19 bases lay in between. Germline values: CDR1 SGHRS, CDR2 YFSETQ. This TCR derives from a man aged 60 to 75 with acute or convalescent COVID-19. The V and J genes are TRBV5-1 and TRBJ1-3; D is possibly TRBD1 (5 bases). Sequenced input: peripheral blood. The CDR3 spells CASSLASGLREGTIYF. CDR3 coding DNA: TGCGCCAGCAGCTTGGCCAGTGGCCTCAGGGAAGGCACCATATATTTT.